A selection of T cell receptor beta chains follows, all from one sample in a study of siplizumab effects on memory and regulatory T cells. Only in-frame clones appear in the TCRdb table, and some are missing; sequencing was by immunoSEQ multiplex PCR. Seen here are approximately 9,700 clones, roughly 46% observed once, and the top ten hold about 20%. Which antigens these TCRs recognize remains unknown. Sequenced material: CFSE-low (dividing) CD4+ T cells sorted from an allogeneic mixed lymphocyte reaction. The origin of the receptors is a human donor in good health; the cells came from an allogeneic mixed lymphocyte reaction. Both conserved end residues are part of each CDR3. D genes are given only for firm matches. The listing skips clone size in some rows; elsewhere it reads once, few, many or a size class.

clone_size	v_call	d_call	j_call	cdr3_aa	cdr3_nt
-	TRBV5-1	-	TRBJ1-5	CASSSDSGRNQPQHF	TGCGCCAGCAGCTCGGACAGTGGGAGAAATCAGCCCCAGCATTTT
-	TRBV5-1	TRBD2	TRBJ2-1	CASSLRLAVFNEQFF	TGCGCCAGCAGCCTAAGACTAGCGGTTTTCAATGAGCAGTTCTTC
once	TRBV23-1	-	TRBJ2-1	CASSQCRGGMGRDNEQFF	TGCGCCAGCAGTCAGTGTCGGGGCGGGATGGGAAGGGACAATGAGCAGTTCTTC
-	TRBV7-8	TRBD1	TRBJ2-3	CASSQNPLNRGRRTDTQYF	TGTGCCAGCAGCCAGAACCCCCTAAACAGGGGGCGAAGGACAGATACGCAGTATTTT
-	TRBV6-4	TRBD1	TRBJ2-7	CANTGGEQYF	TGTGCCAACACAGGGGGCGAGCAGTACTTC
-	TRBV18	-	TRBJ2-5	CASSPRGQGETQYF	TGTGCCAGCTCACCGCGGGGGCAGGGGGAGACCCAGTACTTC
-	TRBV5-1	-	TRBJ2-1	CASSLFVPGQSNEQFF	TGCGCCAGCAGCTTGTTCGTACCGGGTCAGAGCAATGAGCAGTTCTTC
-	TRBV27	-	TRBJ1-1	CASSRPRGAEAFF	TGTGCCAGCAGTCGACCTAGGGGGGCTGAAGCTTTCTTT
few	TRBV6-6	-	TRBJ1-2	CASGGTSVYGYTF	TGTGCCAGCGGGGGGACTAGTGTTTATGGCTACACCTTC
few	TRBV9	TRBD1	TRBJ2-5	CASSPGTGYGTQYF	TGTGCCAGCAGCCCCGGGACAGGGTATGGGACCCAGTACTTC
once	TRBV28	-	TRBJ2-7	CASSLGGRSSYEQYF	TGTGCCAGCAGTTTAGGTGGCCGGAGCTCCTACGAGCAGTACTTC
-	TRBV5-6	TRBD2	TRBJ2-2	CASSLLRLATNTGELFF	TGTGCCAGCAGCTTGCTGAGACTAGCGACGAACACCGGGGAGCTGTTTTTT
-	TRBV11-2	-	TRBJ2-1	CASSLDLAWVEQFF	TGTGCCAGCAGCTTAGATCTAGCGTGGGTTGAGCAGTTCTTC
few	TRBV5-1	TRBD1	TRBJ1-2	CASSTTDRGSYTF	TGCGCCAGCAGTACCACGGACAGGGGTAGCTACACCTTC
-	TRBV5-1	-	TRBJ2-3	CASSLEGGTDTQYF	TGCGCCAGCAGCTTGGAAGGGGGCACAGATACGCAGTATTTT
-	TRBV6-1	-	TRBJ2-1	CASSEGRNEQFF	TGTGCCAGCAGTGAGGGTAGAAATGAGCAGTTCTTC
once	TRBV5-1	TRBD2	TRBJ2-1	CASPRAGAIDEQFF	TGCGCCAGCCCCCGAGCGGGAGCGATCGATGAGCAGTTCTTC
-	TRBV30	-	TRBJ2-1	CARRGFGAHYNEQFF	TGTGCCCGGAGAGGCTTCGGGGCCCACTACAATGAGCAGTTCTTC
-	TRBV15	TRBD2	TRBJ2-5	CATSRDPASGRKETQYF	TGTGCCACCAGCAGAGATCCGGCTAGCGGGAGAAAAGAGACCCAGTACTTC
-	TRBV28	-	TRBJ2-2	CASRSPENTGELFF	TGTGCCAGCAGAAGCCCAGAAAACACCGGGGAGCTGTTTTTT
medium-sized	TRBV19	-	TRBJ2-2	CAAHTGTTNTGELFF	TGTGCCGCCCACACCGGGACGACGAACACCGGGGAGCTGTTTTTT
-	TRBV30	-	TRBJ1-3	CAWSLPPGNTIYF	TGTGCCTGGAGTCTACCCCCTGGAAACACCATATATTTT